These 15 T cell receptor beta chains originate from one sample sequenced in a study of cytomegalovirus exposure and HLA in healthy donors. Data came from immunoSEQ multiplex PCR; TCRdb stores just in-frame clones and leaves some out. The sample shows about 65,000 clones, around 96% of them seen only once. The sequenced material came from PBMCs. The source is a man aged 18-30 years in good health and CMV-seropositive.

The chain uses TRBV29-1 and TRBJ2-7; tentatively, D is TRBD2 (7 bases). The CDR3 length is 15 residues. Trimming took off 3 bases at V and 2 bases at J, with 17 bases between the two ends. Germline V gene data show CDR1 as SQVTM and CDR2 as ANQGSEA. The CDR3 protein is CSVEWGEGVPYEQYF. The CDR3 nucleotides are TGCAGCGTTGAGTGGGGGGAGGGGGTCCCCTACGAGCAGTACTTC.

The chain couples TRBV5-5 to TRBJ1-5; D uncertain. The germline V gene encodes CDR1 SGHKS and CDR2 YYEKEE (reference sequence). The V and J ends lost 0 bases and 5 bases respectively, with 6 bases between them. The CDR3 contains 13 residues. This CDR3 reads CASSLVSDQPQHF. CDR3 DNA sequence: TGTGCCAGCAGCTTGGTTTCGGATCAGCCCCAGCATTTT.

V usage is TRBV9 and J usage is TRBJ2-5, with TRBD2 matching over 12 bases. In germline, CDR1 is SGDLS, CDR2 YYNGEE. V shed 0 bases and J 4 bases; nucleotides not matched to a gene: 4. The CDR3 length is 16 residues. The CDR3 protein is CASSVELAGGGETQYF. CDR3 in DNA: TGTGCCAGCAGCGTAGAACTAGCGGGAGGAGGAGAGACCCAGTACTTC.

J is TRBJ2-7 and V is TRBV11-2; TRBD1 is a possible D gene (5 bases). The germline CDR1 and CDR2 sequences are SGHAT and FQNNGV. The V end was cut by 2 bases, the J end by 5 bases, with 16 bases between. This CDR3 comprises 15 residues. CDR3 bases: TGTGCCAGCAGCTTATCGTCAGGGTATCCCCACGAGCAGTACTTC. Translated: CASSLSSGYPHEQYF.

The V and J genes are TRBV7-8 and TRBJ1-4, with D tentatively TRBD1 (6 bases). The V and J ends lost 3 bases and 5 bases respectively, with 13 bases between them. Germline assignment: CDR1 SGHVS and CDR2 FQNEAQ. The CDR3 loop spans 15 amino acids. The CDR3 region is CASSFQQGQNEKLFF. DNA for the CDR3: TGTGCCAGCAGCTTCCAACAGGGTCAAAATGAAAAACTGTTTTTT.

The genes are TRBV4-3 and TRBJ2-2; 8 positions match TRBD1. The CDR3 runs to 15 residues. Germline-derived CDR1 and CDR2 are LGHNA and YSLEER. V lost 4 bases, J lost 3 bases, and 4 bases stayed unmatched. CDR3 coding DNA: TGCGCCAGCAGCCTAGGGACAGGAGACACCGGGGAGCTGTTTTTT. Its translation: CASSLGTGDTGELFF.

V gene TRBV25-1 combines with J gene TRBJ1-2; 7 positions agree with TRBD1. The CDR3 loop spans 15 amino acids. The germline V gene has CDR1 MGHDK and CDR2 SYGVNS. Trimming cost V 7 bases and J 3 bases; bases outside gene matches: 11. CDR3 sequence reads: CASKGLGQGDYGYTF. For the CDR3, the DNA is TGTGCCAGCAAAGGATTAGGGCAGGGGGACTATGGCTACACCTTC.

The chain uses TRBV4-2 and TRBJ1-5; D call uncertain. V was cut by 0 bases and J by 0 bases, with 6 bases left in between. Germline CDR1 is LGHNA and CDR2 is YNFKEQ. The length of the CDR3 is 15 residues. CDR3 sequence: CASSQDEHSNQPQHF. In DNA, the CDR3 is TGTGCCAGCAGCCAAGATGAGCATAGCAATCAGCCCCAGCATTTT.

The chain employs TRBV19 and TRBJ1-5; TRBD1 aligns across 7 bases. V gave up 3 bases and J gave up 0 bases; unmatched junction bases: 8. The CDR3 is made up of 17 amino acids. CDR1 is LNHDA and CDR2 is SQIVND in the germline V gene (reference sequence). For the CDR3, the DNA is TGTGCCAGTAGTATCGCCGGACAGGACTATAGCAATCAGCCCCAGCATTTT. This gives the protein CASSIAGQDYSNQPQHF. The whole variable domain, remainder taken from reference TRBV19 and TRBJ1-5, is DGGITQSPKYLFRKEGQNVTLSCEQNLNHDAMYWYRQDPGQGLRLIYYSQIVNDFQKGDIAEGYSVSREKKESFPLTVTSAQKNPTAFYLCASSIAGQDYSNQPQHFGDGTRLSIL.

The chain recombines TRBV6-5 with TRBJ2-7; the D is unclear. The germline V and J ends were trimmed by 6 bases and 2 bases, with 8 bases remaining between them. This CDR3 region has 12 residues. Germline-derived CDR1 and CDR2 are MNHEY and SVGAGI. The CDR3 DNA reads TGTGCCAGCAGAGACAATACCTACGAGCAGTACTTC. It codes for CASRDNTYEQYF.

This chain connects TRBV27 to TRBJ1-5; D unresolved. The germline V gene encodes CDR1 MNHEY and CDR2 SMNVEV (reference sequence). Trimming removed 5 bases from V and 9 bases from J, with 20 bases in between. The CDR3 sequence is 15 residues long. DNA for the CDR3: TGTGCCAGCAGTCCTAGGCAGTCCGGGGTGGGGCCCCAGCATTTT. This encodes CASSPRQSGVGPQHF.

The genes are TRBV4-3 and TRBJ2-7; 7 positions match TRBD1. This CDR3 has 13 amino acids. Germline lookup yields CDR1 LGHNA and CDR2 YSLEER. With V trimmed by 2 bases and J by 8 bases, 6 bases remained unmatched. The CDR3 DNA sequence: TGCGCCAGCAGCCAAAACAGGGGCTTCAAGCAGTACTTC. Its translation is CASSQNRGFKQYF.

A few counts support this clone. The chain joins TRBV7-2 to TRBJ1-6, with no clear D. Between the trimmed V and J ends, which lost 4 bases and 6 bases, there was a span of 4 bases. This CDR3 has 12 residues. Germline V gene lookup returns CDR1 SGHTA and CDR2 FQGNSA. The CDR3 nucleotides read TGTGCCAGCAGCTACGGTAATTCACCCCTCCACTTT. Translating it yields CASSYGNSPLHF.

The table lists this clone with a count of one. The chain employs TRBV28 and TRBJ2-7, with D possibly TRBD1 on 6 matching bases. This CDR3 contains 14 residues. V lost 3 bases, J lost 3 bases, and 12 bases lay in between. Germline values: CDR1 MDHEN, CDR2 SYDVKM. The CDR3 coding sequence is TGTGCCAGCAGTTTTACAGGGTCCTACTACGAGCAGTACTTC. This translates into CASSFTGSYYEQYF.

V is TRBV28 and J is TRBJ2-1; D might be TRBD2 (6 bases). The CDR3 has 16 residues. Trimming took 2 bases from V and 2 from J, leaving 13 bases between them. The germline V gene has CDR1 MDHEN and CDR2 SYDVKM. Here the CDR3 DNA reads TGTGCCAGCAGTTTAACAGGTCGACTAGCCTACAATGAGCAGTTCTTC. This sequence encodes CASSLTGRLAYNEQFF.